This T cell receptor (beta chain) was recovered during a study of blood T cell repertoires in COVID-19. Turning to the study itself: Both acute and convalescent COVID-19 samples were obtained from the United States, Italy and Spain. PBMCs, B-cell-depleted T cells, or T cells were the source of the cDNA or gDNA that made up the material.

Authors' data handling: Counts of nucleated cells, estimated from reference gene primer amplification, were obtained. Assay used: immunoSEQ multiplex PCR; TCRdb lists only in-frame clones, some missing. V and J calls and clone size are as listed in that table; D and trimming were resolved from the DNA. The table shows about 240,000 clones, with approximately 85% occurring only once. V shed 3 bases and J 3 bases; nucleotides not matched to a gene: 5. There are 15 residues in the CDR3. CDR1 and CDR2 from the germline V gene are LGHNA and YNFKEQ. The TCR sequence derives from a woman aged 55 to 70 with active or convalescent COVID-19. The V call is TRBV4-2, the J call TRBJ2-5; 9 bases match TRBD2. The material sequenced was peripheral blood. The CDR3 coding sequence is TGTGCCAGCAGCCAGGCTAGCGGGGTGGAAGAGACCCAGTACTTC. It is translated as CASSQASGVEETQYF.